These T cell receptor beta chains were read from a single sample in a study of CD8 T cells in ankylosing spondylitis. MiXCR, run by TCRdb on the 5' RACE reads, gives a single entry per CDR3 protein. The table has roughly 180,000 distinct CDR3 sequences, roughly 10% seen once. The sample taken for sequencing was blood, either unsorted or a sorted T cell fraction (not recorded which). The receptors were sampled from a female donor with ankylosing spondylitis or in good health (not recorded which). Both conserved end residues are part of each CDR3. The D gene is left open where the match is weak.

V,J,D,CDR3
TRBV11-2,TRBJ2-2,-,CASSLLTATNTGELFF
TRBV9,TRBJ1-1,TRBD1,CASSGGTGGIGTEAFF
TRBV6-2/TRBV6-3,TRBJ2-7,TRBD1,CASSVRDRGLDEQYF
TRBV15,TRBJ2-7,TRBD1,CATSRATGGTYEQYF
TRBV7-6,TRBJ1-1,-,CASSPSPGPAAFF
TRBV27,TRBJ1-5,-,CASSTGRISNQPQHF
TRBV7-9,TRBJ2-3,TRBD2,CASSSGPWGGDTQYF
TRBV6-1,TRBJ2-7,-,CASSPTGGWEQYF
TRBV24-1,TRBJ2-7,-,CATSDSTYEQYF
TRBV7-6,TRBJ2-7,-,CASSPYGGHSYEQYF
TRBV2,TRBJ2-1,TRBD1,CASGATGPLRGQFF
TRBV27,TRBJ2-7,-,CASSLPSGGGYEQYF
TRBV5-1,TRBJ1-2,-,CASSLDNYGYTF
TRBV10-3,TRBJ1-1,TRBD1,CAISGQGSAEAFF
TRBV7-9,TRBJ2-5,-,CASSSTGLRAQETQYF
TRBV27,TRBJ1-6,TRBD1,CASRPGQEDSPLHF
TRBV6-2/TRBV6-3,TRBJ1-1,-,CASSWQFSDPEAFF
TRBV12-3/TRBV12-4,TRBJ2-1,-,CASTIAGPQFF
TRBV18,TRBJ1-1,-,CASSLPPGSEAFF
TRBV7-9,TRBJ2-6,TRBD1,CASSRRQGLANVLTF
TRBV30,TRBJ1-4,-,CAWTDGAREKLFF
TRBV7-6,TRBJ1-5,-,CASSPQGVPNQPQHF
TRBV20-1,TRBJ2-7,-,CSARVRSRYEQYF
TRBV7-2,TRBJ2-1,TRBD2,CASSPRPLAGVSNEQFF
TRBV5-1,TRBJ1-1,-,CASSHAWAGTVNTEAFF
TRBV23-1,TRBJ2-7,-,CASNRFNRFSYEQYF
TRBV6-1,TRBJ1-1,-,CATSPGHTNTEAFF
TRBV28,TRBJ2-7,TRBD2,CASSRPRRTSGRAVQYF
TRBV7-8,TRBJ2-1,-,CASSTAGNEQFF
TRBV11-2,TRBJ2-7,-,CASSLAGAPYEQYF
TRBV4-3,TRBJ2-3,TRBD1,CASSILWTGEATDTQYF
TRBV27,TRBJ1-6,-,CASSPTSGGTYNSPLHF
TRBV27,TRBJ2-7,-,CASSFAGDYEQYF
TRBV28,TRBJ2-7,TRBD2,CASTSGGLASYEQYF
TRBV24-1,TRBJ2-1,-,CATSDSLRGRAANNEQFF
TRBV28,TRBJ2-1,TRBD2,CASSLWASGYNEQFF
TRBV20-1,TRBJ2-2,TRBD2,CTAGEENTGELFF
TRBV15,TRBJ2-2,TRBD2,CATSRAPGLGYTGELFF
TRBV2,TRBJ2-7,-,CASSEEPQPLNYEQYF
TRBV29-1,TRBJ1-1,-,CSASITEEAFF
TRBV6-1,TRBJ2-2,-,CASSRQGSNTGELFF
TRBV29-1,TRBJ2-3,-,CSASPGADTQYF
TRBV6-5,TRBJ2-7,TRBD2,CASSYSTSGSSYEQYF
TRBV6-2/TRBV6-3,TRBJ2-7,-,CASSYWAGTAYEQYF
TRBV9,TRBJ2-7,-,CASSVEGSAGYEQYF
TRBV7-9,TRBJ2-7,TRBD1,CASSLAGTVYEQYF
TRBV9,TRBJ1-5,-,CASSLGENSNQPQHF
TRBV30,TRBJ2-2,-,CAWLVAGELFF
TRBV20-1,TRBJ2-7,-,CSASYVGTYEQYF
TRBV4-3,TRBJ2-1,TRBD2,CASSQAGLAANNEQFF
TRBV19,TRBJ2-5,-,CASSIDSLQETQYF
TRBV20-1,TRBJ2-5,-,CSAPTSRETQYF
TRBV27,TRBJ2-7,-,CASSLGGTELSYEQYF